What follows is one T cell receptor beta chain and its context. Its antigen is currently unknown. TCRdb's table, derived via immunoSEQ multiplex PCR, lists solely in-frame clones and lacks some. The sample shows around 54,000 clones, around four fifths of them seen only once. These data belong to a study of memory CD4+ T cells and cytomegalovirus serostatus. Study overall: This sample comes from healthy Belgian adults, 8 to 10 CMV seropositive, under 25 seronegative. Overall study findings and caveats: The CMV-associated TCR signature appears largely within the CD4+ memory repertoire. CD4+ memory repertoires contained about 40% of the roughly 160 reported CMV TCRbeta sequences.

Single viable CD3+CD4+CD8-CD45RO+ cells were sorted as the memory CD4+ T cells. Serostatus was set by detecting CMV pp150, pp28, p38, p52 IgG. The CDR3 consists of 17 residues. Trimming cost V 3 bases and J 5 bases, with 20 bases left between them. Per germline, CDR1 SEHNR and CDR2 FQNEAQ (reference sequence). This sequence was found in an adult in good health and CMV-seronegative. V gene TRBV7-9 combines with J gene TRBJ2-1, with D perhaps matching TRBD1 (5 bases). Sequencing was performed on memory CD4+ T cells from blood. The CDR3 reads CASSFLRRRGAHNEQFF. As DNA, the CDR3 is TGTGCCAGCAGCTTCCTACGGCGGCGTGGGGCCCACAATGAGCAGTTCTTC.